One and the same sample provided the 4 T cell receptor beta chains below, sequenced in a study of blood T cell repertoires in COVID-19. Sequenced by immunoSEQ multiplex PCR; TCRdb stores in-frame clones only, minus some. The table lists around 390,000 clones, 85% to 90% of them singletons, with approximately 10% in the top ten. Sample: PBMCs or T cells enriched from blood (not recorded which). The source of these receptors is a woman aged 45-65 years who had recovered from COVID-19.

With respect to this clone: The sample carries other DNA sequences with the same CDR3. The CDR3 here is CAWSVTGNQPQHF. CDR3 bases: TGTGCCTGGAGTGTAACAGGGAATCAGCCCCAGCATTTT. V usage is TRBV30 and J usage is TRBJ1-5, with a possible D match to TRBD1 (6 bases). The length of the CDR3 is 13 residues. V gave up 0 bases and J gave up 4 bases, with 7 bases separating them. Germline CDR1 GTSNPN, CDR2 SVGIG (reference sequence).

This chain joins TRBV13 and TRBJ1-3; no firm D call. The CDR3 spans 16 residues. CDR1 is PRHDT and CDR2 is FYEKMQ in the germline V gene (reference sequence). Trimming took off 3 bases at V and 0 bases at J, with 12 bases between the two ends. The CDR3 sequence: CASSFGRVPSGNTIYF. The CDR3 bases are TGTGCCAGCAGCTTCGGGCGGGTCCCCTCTGGAAACACCATATATTTT.

The chain recombines TRBV11-2 with TRBJ1-5; 7 positions match TRBD1. The length of the CDR3 is 14 residues. In germline, CDR1 is SGHAT, CDR2 FQNNGV. The ends lost 5 bases at V and 6 bases at J; junction bases unmatched: 7. CDR3 sequence reads: CASSPGQASQPQHF. The CDR3 DNA reads as TGTGCCAGCAGCCCAGGACAGGCCAGTCAGCCCCAGCATTTT.

This chain uses TRBV28 with TRBJ2-3; tentative D call: TRBD2 (5 bases). The CDR3 has 16 amino acids. Deletions cut 6 bases from V and 2 bases from J, with 18 bases between. Germline CDR1 reads MDHEN; CDR2 reads SYDVKM. DNA for the CDR3: TGTGCCAGCAGGGCCGGACGGGGTAAGGTCACAGATACGCAGTATTTT. This encodes CASRAGRGKVTDTQYF.